Each of the 31 T cell receptor beta chains below was sequenced from the same sample in a study of T cell changes during pregnancy in multiple sclerosis (dated by TCRdb to the late 2010s). The library was generated by the immunoSEQ multiplex PCR assay. Sourced from immuneACCESS, this table was stored by TCRdb with only in-frame sequences that have V and J called. A share of the clones is absent; for the studies checked, an unresolved V gene accounts for under half, and the remainder has no known explanation. The sample has 55,000 to 85,000 clones on record, around 90% of them singletons. Almost 0.3% of the sample is in the top ten clones. The sequencing used CD4+ T cells from peripheral blood mononuclear cells, collected after pregnancy. These receptors all stem from a female donor with multiple sclerosis, enrolled in a pregnancy study.

V is TRBV9 and J is TRBJ2-1, with D possibly TRBD2 on 6 matching bases. Germline V lookup: CDR1 SGDLS, CDR2 YYNGEE. This CDR3 spans 17 amino acids. V lost 0 bases and J lost 0, with 13 bases in between. CDR3 loop: CASSVGGSGSSYNEQFF. The CDR3 DNA reads TGTGCCAGCAGCGTAGGAGGTAGCGGAAGCTCCTACAATGAGCAGTTCTTC. Full variable domain (outside the CDR3, taken from reference TRBV9 and TRBJ2-1): DSGVTQTPKHLITATGQRVTLRCSPRSGDLSVYWYQQSLDQGLQFLIQYYNGEERAKGNILERFSAQQFPDLHSELNLSSLELGDSALYFCASSVGGSGSSYNEQFFGPGTRLTVL.

The J gene is TRBJ1-5, the V gene TRBV27; D possibly corresponds to TRBD1 (6 bases). The V gene's germline CDR1 is MNHEY and CDR2 SMNVEV (reference sequence). Trimming pared 6 bases from V and 7 bases from J, leaving 13 bases between. This CDR3 has 13 residues. The CDR3 DNA sequence: TGTGCCAGCAGCAAACAGGGTTACCAGCCCCAGCATTTT. Protein: CASSKQGYQPQHF.

The chain couples TRBV25-1 to TRBJ1-1; 10 bases agree with TRBD1. The CDR3 contains 16 residues. From germline, CDR1 is MGHDK and CDR2 SYGVNS. V dropped 6 bases and J dropped 5; count of bases not matched to a gene: 12. In DNA form, the CDR3 reads TGTGCCAGCAGGAGCGACAGGGGGCCGGGAGGGACTGAAGCTTTCTTT. Its translation: CASRSDRGPGGTEAFF.

The genes are TRBV19 and TRBJ1-5, with 7 nucleotides matching TRBD1. This CDR3 contains 15 residues. V lost 9 bases to trimming and J lost 3 bases; unmatched junction nucleotides: 11. Germline loops: CDR1 LNHDA, CDR2 SQIVND (reference sequence). The CDR3 is CARGKGGADNQPQHF. The CDR3 DNA reads as TGTGCCAGGGGGAAAGGGGGCGCGGACAATCAGCCCCAGCATTTT. Full variable domain (remainder filled in from reference TRBV19 and TRBJ1-5): DGGITQSPKYLFRKEGQNVTLSCEQNLNHDAMYWYRQDPGQGLRLIYYSQIVNDFQKGDIAEGYSVSREKKESFPLTVTSAQKNPTAFYLCARGKGGADNQPQHFGDGTRLSIL.

The rearrangement uses TRBV6-1 and TRBJ2-7; 7 bases are shared with TRBD1. The V gene's germline CDR1 is MNHNS and CDR2 SASEGT. CDR3 length equals 13 residues. Trimming removed 5 bases from V and 4 bases from J; junction bases left unmatched: 5. CDR3 protein: CASSRGQEYEQYF. The CDR3 bases are TGTGCCAGCAGTCGTGGACAGGAGTACGAGCAGTACTTC.

V and J are TRBV1 and TRBJ2-3; TRBD2, as called in the table, went unchecked against the DNA. TRBV1 constitutes a pseudogene. The CDR3 length is 17 residues. CDR3 protein: CTSSLHPVQRGTDTQYF. The CDR3 nucleotides read TGCACCAGCAGCCTCCATCCCGTCCAGCGGGGCACAGATACGCAGTATTTT.

J is TRBJ2-5 and V is TRBV6-5, with a possible D match to TRBD2 (6 bases). CDR1 is MNHEY and CDR2 is SVGAGI in the germline V gene. This CDR3 is 14 amino acids long. Trimming removed 6 bases at V and 5 bases at J, with 16 bases between. CDR3 DNA sequence: TGTGCCAGCAGGCGAGGAGGGGAGACGGAGACCCAGTACTTC. Protein: CASRRGGETETQYF.

The V and J genes are TRBV5-6 and TRBJ1-1; 7 nucleotides align to TRBD1. Germline CDR1 is SGHDT and CDR2 is YYEEEE. The length of the CDR3 is 13 residues. Trimming removed 4 bases from V and 1 base from J; junction bases left unmatched: 1. The CDR3 sequence is CASSRQGNTEAFF. Here the CDR3 DNA reads TGTGCCAGCAGCCGACAGGGGAACACTGAAGCTTTCTTT.

DNA for the CDR3: TGTGCCAGCAGCTTAGAAGGGGTGACCAAAGATACGCAGTATTTT. This gives the protein CASSLEGVTKDTQYF. The chain recombines TRBV7-9 with TRBJ2-3; possibly TRBD1 for D (5 bases). V was clipped by 1 base and J by 5 bases, with 13 bases between them. The CDR3 is 15 amino acids. From germline, CDR1 is SEHNR and CDR2 FQNEAQ (reference sequence).

The rearrangement joins TRBV6-5 to TRBJ1-1; D ambiguous. This CDR3 region has 13 residues. Between the trimmed V and J ends, which lost 8 bases and 10 bases, there was a span of 20 bases. From germline, CDR1 is MNHEY and CDR2 SVGAGI. CDR3 in amino acids: CASHAGKAGGAFF. For the CDR3, the DNA is TGTGCCAGCCATGCTGGCAAAGCGGGCGGAGCTTTCTTT.

V gene TRBV29-1 combines with J gene TRBJ1-1, with no clear D. V was trimmed by 3 bases and J by 2 bases, leaving 10 bases between them. The CDR3 is made up of 13 amino acids. Looked up from germline, CDR1 is SQVTM and CDR2 is ANQGSEA. The CDR3 DNA reads TGCAGCGTTGAGACGGACTTAAACACTGAAGCTTTCTTT. This sequence encodes CSVETDLNTEAFF.

The V gene is TRBV9, the J gene TRBJ1-4; the D gene is possibly TRBD1 (5 bases). Germline V lookup: CDR1 SGDLS, CDR2 YYNGEE. The CDR3 consists of 13 residues. Trimming took off 4 bases at V and 5 bases at J, with 9 bases between the two ends. The CDR3 coding sequence is TGTGCCAGCAGCCCAGGGTTCAATGAAAAACTGTTTTTT. This codes for CASSPGFNEKLFF. Drawing the rest from reference TRBV9 and TRBJ1-4, the complete variable domain is DSGVTQTPKHLITATGQRVTLRCSPRSGDLSVYWYQQSLDQGLQFLIQYYNGEERAKGNILERFSAQQFPDLHSELNLSSLELGDSALYFCASSPGFNEKLFFGSGTQLSVL.

The chain combines TRBV6-1 with TRBJ1-2, with 7 bases lining up with TRBD1. J was trimmed by 5 bases and V by 6 bases; bases with no gene match: 3. The CDR3 totals 12 residues. Germline V CDR1 and CDR2: MNHNS, SASEGT. The CDR3 bases are TGTGCCAGCAGACAGACAGGGTATGGCTACACCTTC. Residues: CASRQTGYGYTF.

This chain connects TRBV7-3 to TRBJ1-1; no clear D. The germline V gene encodes CDR1 SGHTA and CDR2 FQGTGA. The CDR3 spans 13 residues. The V gene lost 1 base and the J gene lost 1 base, with 4 bases spanning the gap. This CDR3 is CASSLNQNTEAFF. CDR3 bases: TGTGCCAGCAGCTTAAATCAGAACACTGAAGCTTTCTTT.

This clone showed up just once. V is TRBV2 and J is TRBJ2-5; 7 nucleotides match TRBD1. Germline V lookup: CDR1 SNHLY, CDR2 FYNNEI. The CDR3 runs 14 residues. The ends lost 6 bases at V and 5 bases at J; junction bases unmatched: 9. CDR3 sequence reads: CASSLHRGWETQYF. The CDR3 bases are TGTGCCAGCAGCTTACACAGGGGTTGGGAGACCCAGTACTTC.

The chain uses TRBV11-1 and TRBJ1-1; TRBD1 is a possible D gene (5 bases). The CDR3 is made up of 13 amino acids. V dropped 5 bases and J dropped 2 bases, with 9 bases sitting between them. Germline CDR1 reads SGHAT; CDR2 reads FQDESV (reference sequence). The CDR3 reads CASSGDSNTEAFF. Here the CDR3 DNA reads TGTGCCAGCAGCGGAGACAGCAACACTGAAGCTTTCTTT.

This clone was recorded once. The rearrangement links TRBV9 to TRBJ2-3; 7 bases map to TRBD2. The germline gives CDR1 SGDLS, CDR2 YYNGEE. V trimming: 0 bases; J trimming: 2 bases; junction bases outside the gene matches: 9. This CDR3 spans 17 amino acids. CDR3 sequence (DNA): TGTGCCAGCAGCGTAGACCCTAGCGGAGGGGTCACAGATACGCAGTATTTT. Protein: CASSVDPSGGVTDTQYF.

V gene TRBV19 combines with J gene TRBJ1-1; TRBD1 matches at 7 bases. With 8 bases clipped from V and 5 bases from J, the junction kept 8 bases outside the gene matches. Germline V gene data show CDR1 as LNHDA and CDR2 as SQIVND (reference sequence). The CDR3 has 13 residues. The CDR3 is CASRAGGLTEAFF. The DNA of the CDR3 is TGTGCCAGTCGCGCAGGGGGGTTGACTGAAGCTTTCTTT.

The sample holds one count of this clone. This chain joins TRBV5-4 and TRBJ1-5; TRBD1 might be the D (6 bases). Germline V gene sequence: CDR1 SGHNT, CDR2 YYREEE (reference sequence). Trimming removed 4 bases from V and 3 bases from J, with 14 bases in between. This CDR3 has 15 residues. CDR3 sequence reads: CASSPAGGPNQPQHF. The DNA of the CDR3 is TGTGCCAGCAGCCCCGCCGGGGGGCCCAATCAGCCCCAGCATTTT. Drawing the rest from reference TRBV5-4 and TRBJ1-5, the complete variable domain is ETGVTQSPTHLIKTRGQQVTLRCSSQSGHNTVSWYQQALGQGPQFIFQYYREEENGRGNFPPRFSGLQFPNYSSELNVNALELDDSALYLCASSPAGGPNQPQHFGDGTRLSIL.

This clone came up once. This chain uses TRBV6-1 with TRBJ1-2; 12 nucleotides match TRBD1. Germline-derived CDR1 and CDR2 are MNHNS and SASEGT. Trimming took 8 bases from V and 8 from J; bases not matched to a gene: 3. CDR3 length equals 12 residues. CDR3 amino acids: CASGTGGVGYTF. The DNA for the CDR3 is TGTGCCAGCGGGACAGGGGGCGTCGGCTACACCTTC.

This chain connects TRBV7-2 to TRBJ2-1; TRBD2 matches at 9 bases. V trimming: 1 base; J trimming: 9 bases; junction bases outside the gene matches: 7. Germline lookup yields CDR1 SGHTA and CDR2 FQGNSA. The CDR3 has 15 amino acids. The CDR3 DNA sequence: TGTGCCAGCAGCTTAGAGGCGGGAGGGCTCGGTGAGCAGTTCTTC. Protein: CASSLEAGGLGEQFF.

The chain's CDR3 is CAISESRQGAGQPQHF. The CDR3 DNA follows: TGTGCCATCAGTGAGTCTCGACAGGGGGCTGGTCAGCCCCAGCATTTT. The rearrangement uses TRBV10-3 and TRBJ1-5; 10 positions match TRBD1. The germline V gene has CDR1 ENHRY and CDR2 SYGVKD. This CDR3 spans 16 amino acids. J lost 6 bases, V lost 0 bases, and 5 bases had no gene match.

The chain has TRBV5-1 and TRBJ2-5, with TRBD2 matching 10 bases. Germline CDR1 reads SGHRS; CDR2 reads YFSETQ. CDR3 length: 15 residues. V dropped 5 bases and J dropped 5; count of bases not matched to a gene: 9. CDR3 sequence (DNA): TGCGCCAGCAGGGCCGGGACTAGCGTCGCCGAGACCCAGTACTTC. This codes for CASRAGTSVAETQYF.

The rearrangement uses TRBV5-8 and TRBJ2-1, with 7 bases identical to TRBD2. The CDR3 is made up of 17 amino acids. Unmatched junction bases numbered 13, after V lost 4 bases and J lost 3 bases. Germline V gene sequence: CDR1 SGHTS, CDR2 YDEGEE. The CDR3 DNA follows: TGTGCCAGCAGCCCCCAACGGGGGAGGGTCGGCTACAATGAGCAGTTCTTC. Encoded protein: CASSPQRGRVGYNEQFF.

This clone has just one count. This chain uses TRBV7-9 with TRBJ2-1, with 14 bases that match TRBD2. V shed 7 bases and J 6 bases; nucleotides not matched to a gene: 5. Germline V gene sequence: CDR1 SEHNR, CDR2 FQNEAQ (reference sequence). The length of the CDR3 is 15 residues. The CDR3 DNA reads TGTGCCAGCATCACGACTAGCGGGGGGGCCAATGAGCAGTTCTTC. This sequence encodes CASITTSGGANEQFF.

The CDR3 DNA reads TGTGCCAGCAGCCAGGGACAGGGCTTGGGCAATGAGCAGTTCTTC. This gives the protein CASSQGQGLGNEQFF. This chain uses TRBV6-1 with TRBJ2-1; 9 nucleotides line up with TRBD1. The CDR3 contains 15 residues. CDR1 is MNHNS and CDR2 is SASEGT in the germline V gene. V lost 6 bases to trimming and J lost 6 bases; unmatched junction nucleotides: 9.

The rearrangement links TRBV18 to TRBJ1-4; D unclear. V was shortened by 2 bases and J by 0 bases, with 4 bases between the two germline ends. The CDR3 totals 14 residues. The germline V gene encodes CDR1 KGHSH and CDR2 LQKENI. The CDR3 spells CASSPGATNEKLFF. The CDR3 nucleotides are TGTGCCAGCTCACCAGGAGCAACTAATGAAAAACTGTTTTTT.

The chain employs TRBV7-3 and TRBJ2-5, with TRBD1 as a possible D gene (6 bases). The germline V gene encodes CDR1 SGHTA and CDR2 FQGTGA. V was pared by 6 bases and J by 4 bases, with 21 bases between. This CDR3 spans 16 amino acids. The CDR3 loop is CASRPRLQGGRETQYF. CDR3 sequence (DNA): TGTGCCAGCAGGCCGCGCCTTCAAGGGGGTCGAGAGACCCAGTACTTC.

The rearrangement uses TRBV5-8 and TRBJ1-1; no definite D call. The CDR3 sequence is 13 residues long. Trimming cost V 1 base and J 2 bases, with 6 bases left between them. CDR1 and CDR2 from the germline V gene are SGHTS and YDEGEE. CDR3 sequence reads: CASSLSKNTEAFF. The DNA of the CDR3 is TGTGCCAGCAGCTTGTCAAAAAACACTGAAGCTTTCTTT.

The V gene is TRBV23-1, the J gene TRBJ2-6; D gene ambiguous. TRBV23-1 is an ORF for which the function is uncertain. There are 16 residues in the CDR3. V lost 4 bases and J 2 bases, leaving 12 bases between the germline ends. The CDR3 loop reads CASSPREPPGANVLTF. The CDR3 bases are TGCGCCAGCAGTCCCCGCGAGCCCCCTGGGGCCAACGTCCTGACTTTC.

The rearrangement uses TRBV2 and TRBJ2-1, with 14 nucleotides matching TRBD2. This CDR3 is 17 amino acids long. J lost 3 bases, V lost 8 bases, and 9 bases had no gene match. From germline, CDR1 is SNHLY and CDR2 FYNNEI. Here the CDR3 DNA reads TGTGCCAGCGTCGGACTAGCGGGGGGACCCTTCTACAATGAGCAGTTCTTC. Translation gives CASVGLAGGPFYNEQFF. Combining the CDR3 with reference TRBV2 and TRBJ2-1 gives the whole variable domain EPEVTQTPSHQVTQMGQEVILRCVPISNHLYFYWYRQILGQKVEFLVSFYNNEISEKSEIFDDQFSVERPDGSNFTLKIRSTKLEDSAMYFCASVGLAGGPFYNEQFFGPGTRLTVL.